A single TCR beta chain is shown here with its context. This specimen comes from a study of CD8 T cells in Susac syndrome. Sequencing targeted TCR beta in blood CD8+ and CD4+ T cells. Healthy donors constituted the control group, matched for age and sex. TEMRA cells were FACS-enriched and CD8+ and CD4+ T cells negatively isolated. After extraction with the RNeasy kit, about 0.5 to 1 ug of the RNA was reverse transcribed using random hexamers. Across 54 Vbeta and 13 Jbeta, TCR beta CDR3 was amplified with immunoSEQ multiplex PCR. TCRdb reanalysed the immunoSEQ multiplex PCR reads using MiXCR and keeps one entry per CDR3 protein. The sample consists of 100,000 to 150,000 distinct CDR3 sequences, around 94% of them appearing once. The germline V gene has CDR1 SGHTA and CDR2 FQGNSA. V was shortened by 0 bases and J by 0 bases, with 11 bases between the two germline ends. The CDR3 has 17 amino acids.

The clonotype originates from a human donor in good health. The sample taken for sequencing was CD4+ T cells from PBMCs. The chain recombines TRBV7-2 with TRBJ2-2; D remains unclear. This CDR3 is CASSLASRRSNTGELFF. The CDR3, as DNA: TGTGCCAGCAGCTTAGCGTCGCGGCGGTCGAACACCGGGGAGCTGTTTTTT.